These T cell receptor beta chains were read from a single sample in a study of T cell clones after liver transplantation. TCRdb keeps only in-frame clones here, not all; method: immunoSEQ multiplex PCR. Among more than 65,000 clones, under 95% were seen once, and the ten largest hold roughly 2.5%. Specimen: CD4+ T cells from blood, collected before liver transplant. The source of these receptors is a human donor who received a liver transplant. CDR3s include the opening cysteine and the closing phenylalanine or tryptophan. A D gene is named only where the DNA matches it firmly. Size is stated for part of the rows, as once, few or many counts, or as a class when the clone is expanded.

-,TRBV4-3,TRBJ1-2,16,-,TGCGCCAGCAGCCAAGGCCTGCGAGTCACTAACTATGGCTACACCTTC,CASSQGLRVTNYGYTF
-,TRBV9,TRBJ1-2,14,-,TGTGCCAGCAGCCCTCGTGGGGGTGATGGTGGCTACACCTTC,CASSPRGGDGGYTF
TRBD2,TRBV15,TRBJ2-1,15,-,TGTGCCACCAGCAGGGGACTAGCGGGAGATGATGAGCAGTTCTTC,CATSRGLAGDDEQFF
TRBD2,TRBV4-1,TRBJ2-3,18,once,TGCGCCAGCAGCCAAGACTCGCTAGCGGGAGGCTACACAGATACGCAGTATTTT,CASSQDSLAGGYTDTQYF
TRBD1,TRBV10-3,TRBJ1-1,14,-,TGTGCCATCAGGGAGACAGGGGCCAACACTGAAGCTTTCTTT,CAIRETGANTEAFF
-,TRBV7-2,TRBJ1-3,14,-,TGTGCCAGCAGCTCTCGGGCAGGGCTGAACACCATATATTTT,CASSSRAGLNTIYF
TRBD2,TRBV19,TRBJ2-5,14,-,TGTGCCAGTAGTCCGGGACTATTCCAAGAGACCCAGTACTTC,CASSPGLFQETQYF
-,TRBV4-2,TRBJ2-3,14,-,TGTGCCAGCACCCGAGGAGTTGACACAGATACGCAGTATTTT,CASTRGVDTDTQYF
-,TRBV5-1,TRBJ2-1,14,-,TGCGCCAGCAGCTTGGGCAGGGAATGGGGGGAGCAGTTCTTC,CASSLGREWGEQFF
TRBD1,TRBV27,TRBJ2-2,17,few,TGTGCCAGCAGTTCGGGGACAGGGGGCTTAGGGTCCGGGGAGCTGTTTTTT,CASSSGTGGLGSGELFF
-,TRBV7-8,TRBJ1-5,14,-,TGTGCCAGCAGCCACGCGACACAGGGTCAGCCCCAGCATTTT,CASSHATQGQPQHF
-,TRBV5-6,TRBJ2-1,16,-,TGTGCCAGCAGCCTGGGGGACTTCCGGTCCTACAATGAGCAGTTCTTC,CASSLGDFRSYNEQFF
-,TRBV5-4,TRBJ2-1,16,-,TGTGCCAGCAGCCTTGGAACCGGGAGCTCCTACAATGAGCAGTTCTTC,CASSLGTGSSYNEQFF
TRBD1,TRBV11-2,TRBJ1-3,17,-,TGTGCCAGCAGCCGAGGAGGGGGACAGGGCTCTGGAAACACCATATATTTT,CASSRGGGQGSGNTIYF
TRBD2,TRBV11-3,TRBJ2-3,18,-,TGTGCCAGCAGCACCCCGTGGTCCGGACTAGCGGAGACAGATACGCAGTATTTT,CASSTPWSGLAETDTQYF
TRBD1,TRBV2,TRBJ2-4,14,-,TGTGCCAGCAGTGACCTAGGACAGGGTTCCATTCAGTACTTC,CASSDLGQGSIQYF
-,TRBV4-2,TRBJ2-3,16,-,TGTGCCAGCAGCCAAGAAAGGGCAGGGGGCACAGATACGCAGTATTTT,CASSQERAGGTDTQYF
-,TRBV5-1,TRBJ2-5,13,-,TGCGCCAGCAGCAGGACAGCACAAGAGACCCAGTACTTC,CASSRTAQETQYF
TRBD1,TRBV4-2,TRBJ1-1,20,-,TGTGCCAGCAGCCAGCTTACGACGACAGGGGGACCCTTAGGAACCACTGAAGCTTTCTTT,CASSQLTTTGGPLGTTEAFF
-,TRBV30,TRBJ1-1,15,-,TGTGCCTTTATAACAGGGCACTCAGTGGTCACTGAAGCTTTCTTT,CAFITGHSVVTEAFF
TRBD1,TRBV5-4,TRBJ2-1,13,-,TGTGCCAGCAGGGGACAGGGGGCGCATGAGCAGTTCTTC,CASRGQGAHEQFF
TRBD2,TRBV11-2,TRBJ2-2,16,-,TGTGCCAGCAGCTCAAACCGTGGGAGGGAGGCCGGGGAGCTGTTTTTT,CASSSNRGREAGELFF
-,TRBV5-8,TRBJ2-3,12,-,TGTGCCAGCTCCCGACCCCCAGATACGCAGTATTTT,CASSRPPDTQYF
TRBD1,TRBV28,TRBJ1-5,16,-,TGTGCCAGCAGTTCCCCCCGGCAGGGGGCGAATCAGCCCCAGCATTTT,CASSSPRQGANQPQHF
-,TRBV28,TRBJ1-1,15,-,TGTGCCAGCAGTTTAAGGGGCCCAATGAACACTGAAGCTTTCTTT,CASSLRGPMNTEAFF
-,TRBV4-2,TRBJ1-4,13,-,TGTGCCAGCAGCCCCCAGGGTAATGAAAAACTGTTTTTT,CASSPQGNEKLFF